This T cell receptor delta chain was sequenced in a study of Vδ1+ human thymocytes. The CDR3 has 20 amino acids. The germline gives CDR1 TSWWSYY, CDR2 QGS. The V and J ends lost 3 bases and 0 bases respectively, with 26 bases between them. The study, taken as a whole, reports: Thymic TRG and TRD repertoires appeared highly polyclonal, with Gaussian CDR3 length distributions. Approximately 20% of thymic delta-chain sequences were Vdelta2, with few Vdelta3, unlike blood Vdelta1+ controls.

Sequences come from RNA converted to cDNA by reverse transcription. Multiplex PCR used pooled V-gene forward primers and a constant-region reverse primer to amplify CDR3s. TCRdb fed the multiplex PCR reads into CATT to redo clone calling. The data contain fewer than 90,000 delta-chain clones, roughly a third of them singletons. Notes on this clone: Its antigen is still unknown. Other DNA sequences in this specimen translate into the identical CDR3.

The sample was Vdelta1+ gamma-delta thymocytes from the thymus. The subset is: FACS-sorted CD3+ TCRalphabeta- TCRVdelta1+ TCRVdelta2- thymocytes. This sequence joins TRDV1 and TRDJ1; D gene ambiguous. The receptor was derived from a boy younger than two who had congenital heart surgery. CDR3 sequence: CALGERASPHNRPYTDKLIF. The CDR3 nucleotides are TGTGCTCTTGGGGAGCGAGCCTCCCCTCATAACCGGCCGTACACCGATAAACTCATCTTT.